This passage covers 27 T cell receptor beta chains from one sample sequenced in a study of blood T cells in healthy people across ages. A J-beta primer mix and a sample-barcoded 5' primer were used in a second PCR of about 7 to 12 cycles. TCRdb redid the calling of the 5' RACE reads with MiXCR, one entry per CDR3 protein. This repertoire shows more than 800,000 distinct CDR3 sequences, 29% found once; its top ten account for around 15%. The source material was blood. Receptors were obtained from a woman older than 75 in good health.

This clonotype was picked up many times. The V and J genes are TRBV20-1 and TRBJ1-1; D unclear. V shed 8 bases and J shed 2 bases, with 12 bases lying between them. Germline CDR1 reads DFQATT; CDR2 reads SNEGSKA (reference sequence). The CDR3 loop spans 12 amino acids. The CDR3 region has the DNA TGCAGTCCCAAGGTGGGCAACACTGAAGCTTTCTTT. Amino acids: CSPKVGNTEAFF.

The chain couples TRBV5-1 to TRBJ2-3; D is possibly TRBD1 (6 bases). The V end was cut by 3 bases, the J end by 2 bases, with 10 bases between. The CDR3 is made up of 14 amino acids. Germline CDR1 and CDR2: SGHRS and YFSETQ. CDR3 protein: CASSWRTATDTQYF. DNA for the CDR3: TGCGCCAGCAGCTGGCGGACAGCCACAGATACGCAGTATTTT.

This clonotype came up many times. This sequence joins TRBV5-6 and TRBJ1-2; D is perhaps TRBD1 (6 bases). Germline CDR1 is SGHDT and CDR2 is YYEEEE. Trimming pared 7 bases from V and 5 bases from J, leaving 18 bases between. The CDR3 is made up of 14 amino acids. CDR3 loop: CASQLGQLFYGYTF. CDR3 in DNA: TGTGCCAGCCAGCTAGGACAGCTATTTTATGGCTACACCTTC.

This clonotype was observed many times. This sequence joins TRBV12-3 or TRBV12-4 and TRBJ2-2; TRBD1 might be the D (6 bases). V was clipped by 2 bases and J by 6 bases, with 7 bases between them. This CDR3 has 13 residues. CDR3 coding DNA: TGTGCCAGCAGTTTAAAGGGGGCCGGGGAGCTGTTTTTT. Amino acids: CASSLKGAGELFF.

This clonotype was observed a few times. V is TRBV28 and J is TRBJ2-1, with D possibly TRBD2 on 5 matching bases. The CDR3 spans 17 residues. V was pared by 2 bases and J by 2 bases, with 16 bases between. CDR1 is MDHEN and CDR2 is SYDVKM in the germline V gene. The CDR3 sequence: CASSLGPRTGTYNEQFF. The CDR3 DNA is TGTGCCAGCAGTTTAGGGCCTCGGACGGGGACCTACAATGAGCAGTTCTTC.

This clonotype was observed a handful of times. The chain carries TRBV7-2 and TRBJ1-1; D gene unclear. Germline CDR1 is SGHTA and CDR2 is FQGNSA. The CDR3 is 14 residues long. Trimming removed 1 base at V and 1 base at J, with 7 bases between. The CDR3 sequence is CASSLERSNTEAFF. CDR3 DNA: TGTGCCAGCAGCTTAGAACGATCGAACACTGAAGCTTTCTTT.

The chain has TRBV7-2 and TRBJ1-6; no firm D call. CDR3 length: 14 residues. The V end was cut by 5 bases, the J end by 6 bases, with 11 bases between. Germline CDR1 SGHTA, CDR2 FQGNSA. CDR3 coding DNA: TGTGCCAGCAGCCGAAATGTAAGTAATTCACCCCTCCACTTT. This gives the protein CASSRNVSNSPLHF.

At least ten counts were recorded for this clonotype. This chain uses TRBV15 with TRBJ2-5, with a weak D call TRBD2 (5 bases). Germline V lookup: CDR1 LNHNV, CDR2 YYDKDF (reference sequence). This CDR3 is built from 15 residues. V gave up 4 bases and J gave up 2 bases, with 14 bases separating them. The CDR3 coding sequence is TGTGCCACCAGCAAAGCGGCCGGTCTTCAAGAGACCCAGTACTTC. Amino acid sequence: CATSKAAGLQETQYF. Full variable domain (missing parts from reference TRBV15 and TRBJ2-5): DAMVIQNPRYQVTQFGKPVTLSCSQTLNHNVMYWYQQKSSQAPKLLFHYYDKDFNNEADTPDNFQSRRPNTSFCFLDIRSPGLGDTAMYLCATSKAAGLQETQYFGPGTRLLVL.

V usage is TRBV5-1 and J usage is TRBJ2-5; 11 bases line up with TRBD1. The J call is doubtful: the DNA matches TRBJ2-7 better. This CDR3 spans 15 amino acids. CDR1 is SGHRS and CDR2 is YFSETQ in the germline V gene. The CDR3 DNA reads TGCGCCAGCAGCTCCGGGACAGGGGGGGCTTACGAGCAGTACTTC. Protein product: CASSSGTGGAYEQYF.

This clonotype came up many times. CDR3 in amino acids: CASSGSQGLAGRNKQFF. The CDR3, as DNA: TGTGCCAGCAGCGGCAGCCAGGGACTAGCGGGGAGAAATAAGCAGTTCTTC. The chain recombines TRBV6-2 or TRBV6-3 with TRBJ2-1; 13 nucleotides line up with TRBD2. CDR3 length: 17 residues. Unmatched junction bases numbered 16, after V lost 6 bases and J lost 11 bases. Germline V gene lookup returns CDR1 MNHEY and CDR2 SVGEGT.

As regards this clonotype: A much larger clone is a single base away; this may be a read error. This chain uses TRBV6-2 or TRBV6-3 with TRBJ2-3; the D call may be TRBD1 or TRBD2 (7 bases each). The CDR3 spans 14 residues. Germline CDR1 reads MNHEY; CDR2 reads SVGEGT. The CDR3 region is CASRRLGGTDAQYF. In nucleotides, the CDR3 is TGTGCCAGCCGTCGTCTCGGGGGGACAGATGCGCAGTATTTT.

The chain combines TRBV2 with TRBJ2-5; TRBD2 agrees at 9 bases. The CDR3 has 16 amino acids. Per the germline V gene, CDR1 is SNHLY and CDR2 is FYNNEI. With V trimmed by 7 bases and J by 5 bases, 14 bases remained unmatched. In nucleotides, the CDR3 is TGTGCCAGCATCGGGTCGGCTAGCGGGGTCTACGAGACCCAGTACTTC. It is translated as CASIGSASGVYETQYF. The full variable domain, rest sourced from reference TRBV2 and TRBJ2-5, is EPEVTQTPSHQVTQMGQEVILRCVPISNHLYFYWYRQILGQKVEFLVSFYNNEISEKSEIFDDQFSVERPDGSNFTLKIRSTKLEDSAMYFCASIGSASGVYETQYFGPGTRLLVL.

This clonotype was detected ten times or more. The chain has TRBV6-2 or TRBV6-3 and TRBJ2-3; 13 nucleotides match TRBD2. Germline CDR1 is MNHEY and CDR2 is SVGEGT. This CDR3 region has 16 residues. J gave up 2 bases and V 6 bases, and 5 bases lay outside the gene matches. The CDR3 region is CASSPGLAGATDTQYF. CDR3 coding DNA: TGTGCCAGCAGCCCAGGACTAGCGGGGGCCACAGATACGCAGTATTTT.

This clonotype was observed many times. V and J are TRBV20-1 and TRBJ2-3, with 14 bases that match TRBD2. Trimming removed 1 base from V and 8 bases from J; junction bases left unmatched: 8. This CDR3 is 16 amino acids long. The germline V gene encodes CDR1 DFQATT and CDR2 SNEGSKA (reference sequence). The CDR3 sequence: CSARVVGLAGVGTQYF. The CDR3 nucleotides are TGCAGTGCTAGAGTAGTGGGACTAGCGGGGGTGGGTACGCAGTATTTT.

Comments on this clonotype: This could be a read error, since a much larger clone is one nucleotide away. This chain connects TRBV15 to TRBJ2-1; perhaps TRBD1 as D (5 bases). CDR3 length equals 15 residues. Looked up from germline, CDR1 is LNHNV and CDR2 is YYDKDF (reference sequence). DNA for the CDR3: TGTGCCACCAGCAGAGACAGGGTGAATGTCGGAGAGCATTTCTTC. This translates into CATSRDRVNVGEHFF.

In the case of this clonotype: One base away lies a much larger clone, so this may be a sequencing read error. V and J are TRBV7-2 and TRBJ2-4, with D perhaps TRBD1 (6 bases). Trimming shortened V by 3 bases and J by 13 bases, and 16 bases separated the two germline ends. This CDR3 has 13 residues. The germline V gene has CDR1 SGHTA and CDR2 FQGNSA. The CDR3 loop reads CASSFRDKIGQYF. CDR3 DNA sequence: TGTGCCAGCAGCTTTAGGGACAAGATAGGGCAGTACTTC.

The gene calls are TRBV20-1 and TRBJ1-2; the D is unclear. V was pared by 5 bases and J by 3 bases, with 13 bases between. The CDR3 runs 13 residues. Germline loops: CDR1 DFQATT, CDR2 SNEGSKA (reference sequence). For the CDR3, the DNA is TGCAGTGCTGTCAAATGGACCGACTATGGCTACACCTTC. It is translated as CSAVKWTDYGYTF.

This clonotype was seen ten or more times. This rearrangement joins TRBV27 to TRBJ2-1; 9 nucleotides line up with TRBD2. Germline V gene data show CDR1 as MNHEY and CDR2 as SMNVEV (reference sequence). Trimming at V came to 5 bases and at J to 3 bases, leaving 8 bases not matched to a gene. The CDR3 totals 16 residues. CDR3 in amino acids: CASSPRRGGDYNEQFF. The CDR3 coding sequence is TGTGCCAGCAGTCCTCGGCGGGGGGGCGACTACAATGAGCAGTTCTTC.

As for this clonotype: This could be a read error, since a much larger clone is one nucleotide away. The V call is TRBV7-2, the J call TRBJ2-3; the D gene is possibly TRBD2 (5 bases). The germline CDR1 and CDR2 sequences are SGHTA and FQGNSA. This CDR3 has 14 residues. CDR3 nucleotides: TGTGCCAGCAGCTTTTCACCGGGCCGGGATACGCGGTATTTT. Its translation: CASSFSPGRDTRYF.

This clonotype came up once. The chain links TRBV19 to TRBJ2-5; 10 nucleotides line up with TRBD1. The germline gives CDR1 LNHDA, CDR2 SQIVND (reference sequence). The CDR3 totals 15 residues. After removal of 8 bases from V and 6 bases from J, the junction contained 12 bases not matched to a gene. The CDR3 DNA sequence: TGTGCCAGTGGGGGACAGGGGAGACTAAGCCAGACCCAGTACTTC. It specifies CASGGQGRLSQTQYF.

This clonotype was picked up a small number of times. This rearrangement joins TRBV6-1 to TRBJ1-5, with no clear D. This CDR3 spans 16 amino acids. CDR1 is MNHNS, CDR2 SASEGT, per germline. V was clipped by 4 bases and J by 0 bases, with 13 bases between them. CDR3 sequence: CASSVRTPDSNQPQHF. In DNA, the CDR3 is TGTGCCAGCAGTGTTCGGACCCCTGATAGCAATCAGCCCCAGCATTTT.

In its sample, this clonotype was seen many times. The chain has TRBV7-8 and TRBJ2-5; D unresolved. There are 15 residues in the CDR3. Germline assignment: CDR1 SGHVS and CDR2 FQNEAQ. V shed 6 bases and J shed 4 bases, with 18 bases lying between them. CDR3 protein: CASRGLNLLGETQYF. DNA for the CDR3: TGTGCCAGCAGGGGCCTTAATCTGCTGGGAGAGACCCAGTACTTC.

The chain links TRBV5-4 to TRBJ1-2, with 9 bases matching TRBD1. Germline values: CDR1 SGHNT, CDR2 YYREEE (reference sequence). This CDR3 contains 19 residues. The V segment lost 3 bases and the J segment 0 bases; nucleotides outside the gene matches: 15. CDR3 protein: CASSSGGPGQGPPNYGYTF. The CDR3 DNA reads TGTGCCAGCAGCTCGGGGGGACCAGGACAGGGGCCCCCTAACTATGGCTACACCTTC.

On this clonotype: A much larger clonotype is one base distant, so this may be a read error. The chain employs TRBV3-1 and TRBJ2-4, with 7 positions matching TRBD1. Matching the DNA end better, TRBJ2-7 makes the J call doubtful. This CDR3 is 15 amino acids long. Germline V lookup: CDR1 LGHDT, CDR2 YNNKEL (reference sequence). The CDR3 DNA is TGTGCCAGCAGCCCGGGACAGCCACCAGTCCACGAGCAGTACTTC. Encoded protein: CASSPGQPPVHEQYF.

J is TRBJ2-1 and V is TRBV7-2, with TRBD2 identical over 9 bases. V shed 1 base, J shed 8 bases, and the junction held 6 bases outside the gene matches. Germline V lookup: CDR1 SGHTA, CDR2 FQGNSA. The length of the CDR3 is 15 residues. The CDR3 loop is CASSLEAGGRDEQFF. The CDR3 DNA follows: TGTGCCAGCAGCTTAGAGGCGGGGGGGAGGGATGAGCAGTTCTTC.

Details on this clonotype: This may be a read error, as it is one base from a much larger clone. This rearrangement joins TRBV5-4 to TRBJ2-1, with TRBD2 identical over 8 bases. The assigned J gene may be wrong: the sequence end matches TRBJ2-7 better. CDR3 length: 15 amino acids. Germline V gene sequence: CDR1 SGHNT, CDR2 YYREEE (reference sequence). Here the CDR3 DNA reads TGTGCCAGCACCCCTCGGGGGGGAACTTACAATGAGCAGTACTTC. Its protein product is CASTPRGGTYNEQYF.

This chain uses TRBV18 with TRBJ2-5; the D gene is possibly TRBD2 (6 bases). Per germline, CDR1 KGHSH and CDR2 LQKENI. V lost 1 base and J lost 3, with 12 bases in between. The CDR3 runs to 15 residues. For the CDR3, the DNA is TGTGCCAGCTCACCACTCGCGGGGCAAAAAGAGACCCAGTACTTC. Translating gives CASSPLAGQKETQYF.